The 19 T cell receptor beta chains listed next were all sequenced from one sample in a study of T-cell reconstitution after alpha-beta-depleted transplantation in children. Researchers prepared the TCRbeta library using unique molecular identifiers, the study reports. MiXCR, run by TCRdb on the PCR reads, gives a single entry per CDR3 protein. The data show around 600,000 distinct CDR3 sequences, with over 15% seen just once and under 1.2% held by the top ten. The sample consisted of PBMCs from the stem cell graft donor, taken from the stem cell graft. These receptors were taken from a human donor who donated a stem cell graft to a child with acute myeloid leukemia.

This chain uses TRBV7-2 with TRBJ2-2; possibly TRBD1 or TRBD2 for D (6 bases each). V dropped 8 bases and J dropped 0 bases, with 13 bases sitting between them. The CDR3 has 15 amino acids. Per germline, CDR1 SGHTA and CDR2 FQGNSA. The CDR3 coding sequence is TGTGCCAGCCTAGGAGGGGGTACGAACACCGGGGAGCTGTTTTTT. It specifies CASLGGGTNTGELFF. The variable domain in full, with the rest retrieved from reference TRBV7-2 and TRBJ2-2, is GAGVSQSPSNKVTEKGKDVELRCDPISGHTALYWYRQSLGQGLEFLIYFQGNSAPDKSGLPSDRFSAERTGGSVSTLTIQRTQQEDSAVYLCASLGGGTNTGELFFGEGSRLTVL.

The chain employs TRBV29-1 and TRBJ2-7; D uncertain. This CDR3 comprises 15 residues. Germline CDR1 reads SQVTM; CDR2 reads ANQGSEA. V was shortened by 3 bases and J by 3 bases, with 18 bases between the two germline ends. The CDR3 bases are TGCAGCGTTGACAACCCTTCGACGGAGATCTACGAGCAGTACTTC. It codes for CSVDNPSTEIYEQYF.

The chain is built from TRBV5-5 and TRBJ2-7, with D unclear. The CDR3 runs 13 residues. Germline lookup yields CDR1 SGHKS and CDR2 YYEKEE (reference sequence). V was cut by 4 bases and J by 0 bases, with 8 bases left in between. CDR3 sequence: CASSPDFSYEQYV. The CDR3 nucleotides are TGTGCCAGCAGCCCCGATTTCTCCTACGAGCAGTACGTC.

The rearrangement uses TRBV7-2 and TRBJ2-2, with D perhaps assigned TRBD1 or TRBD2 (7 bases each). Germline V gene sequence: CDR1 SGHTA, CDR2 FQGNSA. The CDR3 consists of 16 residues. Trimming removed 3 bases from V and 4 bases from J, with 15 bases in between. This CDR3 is CASSFRGGGGTGELFF. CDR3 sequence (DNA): TGTGCCAGCAGCTTCCGGGGAGGGGGCGGCACCGGGGAGCTGTTTTTT.

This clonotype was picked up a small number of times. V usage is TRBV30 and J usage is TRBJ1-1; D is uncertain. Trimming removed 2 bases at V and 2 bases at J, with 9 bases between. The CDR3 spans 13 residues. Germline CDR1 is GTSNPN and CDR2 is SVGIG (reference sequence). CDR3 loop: CAWSRDTNTEAFF. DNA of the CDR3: TGTGCCTGGAGTAGAGACACAAACACTGAAGCTTTCTTT.

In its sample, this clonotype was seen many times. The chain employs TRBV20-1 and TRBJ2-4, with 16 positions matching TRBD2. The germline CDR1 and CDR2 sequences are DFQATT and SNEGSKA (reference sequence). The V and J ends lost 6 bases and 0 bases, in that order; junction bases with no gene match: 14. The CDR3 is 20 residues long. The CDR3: CSAPSRGTSGGALAKNIQYF. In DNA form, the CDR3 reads TGCAGTGCCCCCTCGCGGGGGACTAGCGGGGGGGCCTTAGCCAAAAACATTCAGTACTTC.

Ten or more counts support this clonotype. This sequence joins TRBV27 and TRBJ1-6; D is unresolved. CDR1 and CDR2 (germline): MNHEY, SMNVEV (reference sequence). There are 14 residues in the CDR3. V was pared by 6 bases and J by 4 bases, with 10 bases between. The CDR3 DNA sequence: TGTGCCAGCAGCCCATGGGGTTATAATTCACCCCTCCACTTT. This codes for CASSPWGYNSPLHF.

CDR3 sequence (DNA): TGTGCCAGCAGTAACCTCGGCATGAGCGGCTACACCTTC. Protein: CASSNLGMSGYTF. This chain links TRBV6-5 with TRBJ1-2; D gene uncertain. V lost 5 bases and J lost 8, with 15 bases in between. The CDR3 totals 13 residues. CDR1 is MNHEY and CDR2 is SVGAGI in the germline V gene.

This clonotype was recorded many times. CDR3 sequence reads: CSAVGTAYEQYF. CDR3 coding DNA: TGCAGTGCTGTAGGGACAGCCTACGAGCAGTACTTC. The chain employs TRBV20-1 and TRBJ2-7; TRBD1 agrees at 7 bases. The trim removed 5 bases at V and 2 bases at J, leaving 3 bases unmatched. The CDR3 is made up of 12 amino acids. Germline V lookup: CDR1 DFQATT, CDR2 SNEGSKA (reference sequence).

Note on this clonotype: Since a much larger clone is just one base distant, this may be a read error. CDR3 DNA sequence: TGTGCCAGCAGCCCCCGACTAGCGGGGAGGGGTGAGCAGATCTTC. Its protein product is CASSPRLAGRGEQIF. The genes are TRBV12-3 or TRBV12-4 and TRBJ2-1, with TRBD2 matching over 11 bases. The CDR3 consists of 15 residues.

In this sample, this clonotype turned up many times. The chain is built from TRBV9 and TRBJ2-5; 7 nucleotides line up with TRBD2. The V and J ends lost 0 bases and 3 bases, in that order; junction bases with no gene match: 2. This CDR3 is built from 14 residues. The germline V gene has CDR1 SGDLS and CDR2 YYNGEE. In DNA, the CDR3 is TGTGCCAGCAGCGTAGCCCTAGCGGAAGAGACCCAGTACTTC. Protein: CASSVALAEETQYF.

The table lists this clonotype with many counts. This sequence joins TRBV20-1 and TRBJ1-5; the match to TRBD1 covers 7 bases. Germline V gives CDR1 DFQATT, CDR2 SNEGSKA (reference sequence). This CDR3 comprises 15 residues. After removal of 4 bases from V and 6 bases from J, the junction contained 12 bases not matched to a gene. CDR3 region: CSATPTGSPGQPQHF. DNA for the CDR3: TGCAGTGCTACACCGACAGGGTCACCAGGTCAGCCCCAGCATTTT.

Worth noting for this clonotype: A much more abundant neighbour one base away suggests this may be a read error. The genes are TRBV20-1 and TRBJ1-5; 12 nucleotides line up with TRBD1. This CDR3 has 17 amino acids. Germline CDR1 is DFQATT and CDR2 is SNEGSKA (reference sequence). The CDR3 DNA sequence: TGCTGTGCTAGAGATTTTAGGGACAGGGGGCTTAATCAGCCCCAGCATTTT. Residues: CCARDFRDRGLNQPQHF.

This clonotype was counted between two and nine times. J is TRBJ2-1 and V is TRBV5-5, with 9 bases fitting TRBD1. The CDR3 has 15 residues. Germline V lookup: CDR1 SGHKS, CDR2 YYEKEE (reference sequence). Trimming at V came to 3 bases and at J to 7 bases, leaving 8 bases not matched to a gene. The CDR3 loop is CASSSLSDRGNEQFF. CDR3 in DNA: TGTGCCAGCAGCTCTTTATCCGACAGGGGGAATGAGCAGTTCTTC.

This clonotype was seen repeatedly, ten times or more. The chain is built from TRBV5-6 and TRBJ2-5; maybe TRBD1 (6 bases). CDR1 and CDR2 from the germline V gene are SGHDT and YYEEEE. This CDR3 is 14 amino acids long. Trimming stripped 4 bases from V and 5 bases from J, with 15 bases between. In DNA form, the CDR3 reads TGTGCCAGCAGCGGCTGGACAGAACGGGAGACCCAGTACTTC. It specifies CASSGWTERETQYF.

The DNA of the CDR3 is TGCAGCGCCGAGAGTGAACAGGGGAGGAACTATGGCTACACCTTC. It yields the protein CSAESEQGRNYGYTF. This chain links TRBV29-1 with TRBJ1-2; 7 bases match TRBD1. The CDR3 is 15 residues long. The V and J ends lost 7 bases and 2 bases, in that order; junction bases with no gene match: 13. Per the germline V gene, CDR1 is SQVTM and CDR2 is ANQGSEA.

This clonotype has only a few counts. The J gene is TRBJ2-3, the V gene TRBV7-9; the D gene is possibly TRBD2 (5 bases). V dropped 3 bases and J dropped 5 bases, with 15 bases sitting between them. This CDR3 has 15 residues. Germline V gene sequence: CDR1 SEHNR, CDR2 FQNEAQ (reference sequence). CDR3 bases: TGTGCCAGCAGCTTGGGAGTTACGGTTGAAGATACGCAGTATTTT. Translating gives CASSLGVTVEDTQYF.

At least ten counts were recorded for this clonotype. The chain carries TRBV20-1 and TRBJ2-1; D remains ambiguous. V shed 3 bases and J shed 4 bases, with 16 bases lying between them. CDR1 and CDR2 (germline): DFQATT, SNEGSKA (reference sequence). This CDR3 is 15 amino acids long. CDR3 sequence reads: CSASGLGRQYNEQFF. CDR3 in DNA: TGCAGTGCTAGTGGTCTCGGGCGGCAGTACAATGAGCAGTTCTTC.

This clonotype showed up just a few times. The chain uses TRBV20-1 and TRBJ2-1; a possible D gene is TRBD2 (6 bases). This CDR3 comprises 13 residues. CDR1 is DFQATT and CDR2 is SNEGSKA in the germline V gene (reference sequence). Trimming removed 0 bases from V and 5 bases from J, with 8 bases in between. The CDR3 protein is CSAREGLHNEQFF. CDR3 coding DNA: TGCAGTGCTAGAGAGGGACTGCACAATGAGCAGTTCTTC.